The clone carrying this T cell receptor beta chain has a handful of counts. The data were produced by immunoSEQ multiplex PCR, yet TCRdb's version contains in-frame clones alone and is incomplete. The sample holds 200,000 or so clones, about 80% seen once. This sample is part of a study of blood T cell repertoires in COVID-19. Across the study: PBMCs, B-cell-depleted T cells, or T cells provided the cDNA or gDNA that made up the material.

All enrollees were about 18 to 95 years old and from 25 or so US areas. Participants had their cohort set by participant-reported clinical history. Recovered Cohort 3 donors showed two negative PCRs, clearance, or symptom resolution. Sequences were obtained from PBMCs or T cells enriched from blood (not recorded which). This clonotype originated in a man aged 40-55 years who had recovered from COVID-19.

CDR3 loop: CASSIGGTEAFF. CDR3 DNA: TGTGCCAGCAGTATAGGGGGAACTGAAGCTTTCTTT. The V and J genes are TRBV6-2 or TRBV6-3 and TRBJ1-1; possibly TRBD1 for D (6 bases). Trimming took 5 bases from V and 5 from J, leaving 9 bases between them. The CDR3 has 12 residues. Looked up from germline, CDR1 is MNHEY and CDR2 is SVGEGT.